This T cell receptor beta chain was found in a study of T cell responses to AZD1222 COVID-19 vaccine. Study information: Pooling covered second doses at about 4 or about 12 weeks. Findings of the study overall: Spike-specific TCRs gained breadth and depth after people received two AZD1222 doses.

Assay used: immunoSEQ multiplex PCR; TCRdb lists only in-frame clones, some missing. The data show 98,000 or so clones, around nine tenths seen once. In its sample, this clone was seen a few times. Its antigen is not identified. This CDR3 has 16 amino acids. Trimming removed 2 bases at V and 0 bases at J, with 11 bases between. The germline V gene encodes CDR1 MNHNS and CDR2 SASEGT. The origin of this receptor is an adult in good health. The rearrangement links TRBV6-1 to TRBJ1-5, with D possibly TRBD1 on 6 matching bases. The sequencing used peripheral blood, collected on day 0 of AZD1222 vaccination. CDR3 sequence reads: CASSEQGSYSNQPQHF. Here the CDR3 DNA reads TGTGCCAGCAGTGAACAGGGGAGTTATAGCAATCAGCCCCAGCATTTT.